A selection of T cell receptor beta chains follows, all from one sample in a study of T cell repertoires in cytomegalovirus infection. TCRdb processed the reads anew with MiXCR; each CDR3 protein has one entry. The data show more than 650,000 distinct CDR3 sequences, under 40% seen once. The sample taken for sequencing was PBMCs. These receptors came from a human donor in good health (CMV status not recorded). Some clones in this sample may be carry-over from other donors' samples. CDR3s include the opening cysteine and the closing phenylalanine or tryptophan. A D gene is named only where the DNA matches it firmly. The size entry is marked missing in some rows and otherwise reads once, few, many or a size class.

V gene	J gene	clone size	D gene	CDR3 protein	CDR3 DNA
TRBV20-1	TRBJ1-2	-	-	CSTRGGNYGYTF	TGCAGTACTCGAGGGGGAAACTATGGCTACACCTTC
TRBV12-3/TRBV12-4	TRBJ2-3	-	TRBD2	CASSPGAGIADTQYF	TGTGCCAGCAGCCCCGGAGCGGGAATCGCAGATACGCAGTATTTT
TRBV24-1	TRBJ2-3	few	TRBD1	CATSPLSGGADTQYF	TGTGCCACCAGCCCTTTATCAGGGGGCGCAGATACGCAGTATTTT
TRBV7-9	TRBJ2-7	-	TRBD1	CASSIPGQGGYEQYF	TGTGCCAGCAGCATACCGGGACAGGGGGGCTACGAGCAGTACTTC
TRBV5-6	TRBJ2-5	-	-	CASSLGTPTGTQYF	TGTGCCAGCAGCTTAGGGACGCCGACGGGGACCCAGTACTTC
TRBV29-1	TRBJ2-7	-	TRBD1	CSVPDRAPSYF	TGCAGCGTTCCCGACAGGGCCCCTTCGTACTTC
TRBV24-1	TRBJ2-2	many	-	CATSDLQGVPGFTGELFF	TGTGCCACCAGTGATTTGCAAGGAGTTCCTGGATTCACCGGGGAGCTGTTTTTT
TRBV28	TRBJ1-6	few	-	CASSSHIKTESGPLHF	TGTGCCAGCAGTTCACATATAAAGACGGAGTCGGGACCCCTCCACTTT
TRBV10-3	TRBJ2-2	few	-	CAISAGTGELFF	TGTGCCATCAGTGCCGGCACCGGGGAGCTGTTTTTT
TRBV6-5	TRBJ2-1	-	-	CASSYLGPWGGGRDEQFF	TGTGCCAGCAGTTATCTCGGCCCATGGGGGGGGGGGCGGGATGAGCAGTTCTTC
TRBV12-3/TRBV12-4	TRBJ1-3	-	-	CASSFVPRGTGNTIYF	TGTGCCAGCAGTTTTGTTCCCCGGGGGACGGGAAACACCATATATTTT
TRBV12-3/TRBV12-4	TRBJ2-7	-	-	CASSLRGSYSYEQYF	TGTGCCAGCAGTTTACGGGGGTCCTACTCCTACGAGCAGTACTTC
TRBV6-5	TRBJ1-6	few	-	CASSPRARNSPLHF	TGTGCCAGCAGTCCGCGGGCCCGTAATTCACCCCTCCACTTT
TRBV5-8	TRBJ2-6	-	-	CASSLGRVAGANVLTF	TGTGCCAGCAGCTTGGGCAGGGTAGCGGGGGCCAACGTCCTGACTTTC
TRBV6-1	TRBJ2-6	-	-	CASSRGFSGANVLTF	TGTGCCAGCAGCAGAGGGTTCTCTGGGGCCAACGTCCTGACTTTC
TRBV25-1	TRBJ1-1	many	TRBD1	CASSERDRGNTEAFF	TGTGCCAGCAGTGAGAGGGACAGGGGGAACACTGAAGCTTTCTTT
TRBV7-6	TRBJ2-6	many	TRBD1	CASSSPTGGSGANVLTF	TGTGCCAGCAGCTCCCCGACAGGGGGCTCTGGGGCCAACGTCCTGACTTTC
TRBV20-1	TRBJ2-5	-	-	CSASGGQGESVETQYF	TGCAGTGCTAGCGGGGGGCAGGGGGAATCAGTTGAGACCCAGTACTTC
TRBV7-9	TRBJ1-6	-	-	CASVKGSYSPLHF	TGTGCCAGCGTCAAGGGTTCTTATTCACCCCTCCACTTT
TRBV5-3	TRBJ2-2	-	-	CASSLGAGETGELFF	TGTGCCAGCAGCTTGGGGGCAGGGGAAACCGGGGAGCTGTTTTTT
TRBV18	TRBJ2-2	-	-	CASSGRPDGELFF	TGTGCCAGCTCAGGACGTCCGGACGGGGAGCTGTTTTTT
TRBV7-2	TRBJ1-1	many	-	CASSFVRREAFF	TGTGCCAGCAGCTTTGTGCGACGGGAAGCTTTCTTT
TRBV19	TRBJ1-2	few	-	CASSPRDTRSLNTF	TGTGCCAGTAGTCCCCGGGACACCCGAAGTTTAAACACCTTC
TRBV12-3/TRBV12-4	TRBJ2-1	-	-	CASSFARAYEQFF	TGTGCCAGCTCCTTCGCCAGGGCCTATGAGCAGTTCTTC
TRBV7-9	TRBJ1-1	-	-	CASSLGPSRPEAFF	TGTGCCAGCAGCTTAGGACCTTCGCGGCCTGAAGCTTTCTTT
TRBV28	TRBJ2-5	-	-	CASSFRGRQETQYF	TGTGCCAGCAGTTTTAGAGGGAGGCAAGAGACCCAGTACTTC
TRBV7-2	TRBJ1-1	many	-	CASSLVPVGRNTEAFF	TGTGCCAGCAGCTTAGTCCCCGTGGGAAGGAACACTGAAGCTTTCTTT
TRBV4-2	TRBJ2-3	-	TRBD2	CASSPSLAEGTDTQYF	TGTGCCAGCAGCCCCTCACTAGCGGAGGGCACAGATACGCAGTATTTT
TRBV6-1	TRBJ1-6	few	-	CASRPLGPDSPLHF	TGTGCCAGCAGGCCCTTAGGGCCGGATTCACCCCTCCACTTT
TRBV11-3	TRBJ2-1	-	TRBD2	CASSLGLGVNEQFF	TGTGCCAGCAGCTTGGGACTAGGAGTCAATGAGCAGTTCTTC
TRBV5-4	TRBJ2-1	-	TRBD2	CASSLRTSGVNEQFF	TGTGCCAGCAGCTTGAGAACTAGCGGGGTGAATGAGCAGTTCTTC
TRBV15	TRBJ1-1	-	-	CATSRGIGTELWGGEAFF	TGTGCCACCAGCAGAGGAATCGGGACCGAACTCTGGGGAGGTGAAGCTTTCTTT
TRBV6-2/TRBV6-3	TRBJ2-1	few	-	CASSTLAAGGNEQFF	TGTGCCAGCAGCACACTAGCGGCAGGGGGCAATGAGCAGTTCTTC
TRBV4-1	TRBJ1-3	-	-	CASSGSTSSGNTIYF	TGCGCCAGCAGCGGGAGTACGAGCTCTGGAAACACCATATATTTT
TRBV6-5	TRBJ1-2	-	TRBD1	CASSYLRPGTDYGYTF	TGTGCCAGCAGTTACCTAAGACCCGGGACAGACTATGGCTACACCTTC
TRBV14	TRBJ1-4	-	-	CASSLFGSTNEKLFF	TGTGCCAGCAGCCTATTCGGTTCAACTAATGAAAAACTGTTTTTT
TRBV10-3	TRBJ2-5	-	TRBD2	CAIRGRDQETQYF	TGTGCCATCAGAGGGAGGGACCAAGAGACCCAGTACTTC
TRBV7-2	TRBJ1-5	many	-	CASRQGSDQPQHF	TGTGCCAGCAGGCAGGGGAGCGATCAGCCCCAGCATTTT
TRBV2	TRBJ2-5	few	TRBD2	CASSEGLAVGNQETQYF	TGTGCCAGCAGTGAAGGCCTAGCGGTGGGGAACCAAGAGACCCAGTACTTC
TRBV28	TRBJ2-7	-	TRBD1	CASTDRALSYEQYF	TGTGCCAGCACCGACAGGGCCCTCTCCTACGAGCAGTACTTC
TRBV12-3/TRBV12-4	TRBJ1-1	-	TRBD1	CASSTGTGGATFF	TGTGCCAGCAGCACCGGGACAGGGGGCGCGACTTTCTTT
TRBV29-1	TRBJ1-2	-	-	CSVRQYPNYGYTF	TGCAGCGTACGACAGTACCCTAACTATGGCTACACCTTC
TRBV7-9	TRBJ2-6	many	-	CASSLNVGSLVSGANVLTF	TGTGCCAGCAGCTTAAACGTTGGCAGCCTGGTCTCTGGGGCCAACGTCCTGACTTTC
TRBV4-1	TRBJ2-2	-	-	CASSLSGGSTGELFF	TGCGCCAGCAGCCTCTCAGGGGGGAGCACCGGGGAGCTGTTTTTT
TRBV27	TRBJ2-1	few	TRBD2	CASSILAGVYNEQFF	TGTGCCAGCAGTATACTAGCGGGAGTGTACAATGAGCAGTTCTTC
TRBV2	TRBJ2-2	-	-	CASKETYTGELFF	TGTGCCAGCAAGGAGACCTACACCGGGGAGCTGTTTTTT